This entry concerns a single TCR beta chain. This may stem from a read error, because a much larger clone lies one nucleotide away. The sample belongs to a study of human T cells and chemical hapten exposure. Regarding time point: patch test 1, 2 weeks after DPC sensitization. Treatment reported: therapeutic diphenylcyclopropenone sensitization with weekly scalp DPC. Each donor was an alopecia patient between 18 and 70 years of age who qualified for DPC. TCRdb redid the calling of the RACE reads with MiXCR, one entry per CDR3 protein. The sample carries some 82,000 distinct CDR3 sequences, about 11% recorded once. The length of the CDR3 is 13 residues. Germline-derived CDR1 and CDR2 are GTSNPN and SVGIG (reference sequence).

Here the sequenced sample was whole blood, taken in connection with sensitization to the hapten diphenylcyclopropenone (DPC). This clonotype was obtained from a woman between 45 and 65 years old with alopecia areata. Some clones in this sample may be carry-over from other donors' samples. The gene calls are TRBV30 and TRBJ1-1; unclear D gene. Here the CDR3 reads CAWSVVEGTEAYF. CDR3 nucleotide sequence: TGTGCCTGGAGTGTAGTGGAGGGCACTGAAGCTTACTTT. The full variable domain, in which reference TRBV30 and TRBJ1-1 provide the parts outside the CDR3, is SQTIHQWPATLVQPVGSPLSLECTVEGTSNPNLYWYRQAAGRGLQLLFYSVGIGQISSEVPQNLSASRPQDRQFILSSKKLLLSDSGFYLCAWSVVEGTEAYFGQGTRLTVV.